This is a list of T cell receptor beta chains from one sample in a study of T cell responses to AZD1222 COVID-19 vaccine. The protocol was immunoSEQ multiplex PCR, while the TCRdb copy is restricted to in-frame clones and leaves out a portion. The table has around 180,000 clones, about 90% seen once; the top ten hold roughly 2.5%. The material was peripheral blood, obtained on day 0 of AZD1222 vaccination. These receptors were collected from an adult in good health. CDR3s include the opening cysteine and the closing phenylalanine or tryptophan.

TRBJ1-1	TRBV5-4	CASSSNRGAFF
TRBJ1-2	TRBV5-1	CASSVDRVDGYTF
TRBJ1-1	TRBV5-1	CASSPGTAAILNTEAFF
TRBJ2-1	TRBV6-2/TRBV6-3	CASSLQAFSALNEQFF
TRBJ2-7	TRBV5-1	CASSLIVAGGSFEQYF
TRBJ2-7	TRBV28	CASSFGGDSYEQYF
TRBJ2-7	TRBV2	CASSSRWRPGTYEQYF
TRBJ1-6	TRBV6-1	CASSEFFGVPLHF
TRBJ2-7	TRBV6-5	CASRLTVSYEQYF
TRBJ2-1	TRBV7-3	CASSPTGLADNEQFF
TRBJ1-2	TRBV29-1	CSVAGPADGYTF
TRBJ2-1	TRBV5-1	CASRVSVLADNEQFF
TRBJ2-7	TRBV11-1	CASSPGRGAYEQYF
TRBJ2-1	TRBV14	CASTPNAGTSGNNEQFF
TRBJ2-2	TRBV27	CASSWYGELFF
TRBJ2-3	TRBV3-1/TRBV3-2	CASSQASSGSADTQYF
TRBJ2-7	TRBV25-1	CASSPRLAGGYEQYF
TRBJ1-1	TRBV28	CASSLRKRNTEAFF